The 3 T cell receptor beta chains listed next were all sequenced from one sample in a study of blood T cell repertoires in COVID-19 (dated by TCRdb to the early 2020s). Library creation used the immunoSEQ multiplex PCR assay. The table was pulled from immuneACCESS by TCRdb, which kept in-frame rearrangements only. Such tables lose some clones; where checked, under half of the loss comes from unresolved V genes, and the rest has no known cause. The sample table records 210,000 or so clones; about 77% of these occur just once. In total, the top ten clones hold approximately 2.9% of the sample. The sequencing sample was made of peripheral blood. The receptors originated from a woman older than 75 with active or convalescent COVID-19.

The CDR3 DNA follows: TGCGCCAGCAACCGACAGGGCGCGGAAAAAGCTTTCTTT. Protein sequence: CASNRQGAEKAFF. The V call is TRBV5-1, the J call TRBJ1-1; TRBD1 matches 7 bases. V lost 6 bases, J lost 9 bases, and 11 bases stayed unmatched. CDR3 length equals 13 residues. Germline-derived CDR1 and CDR2 are SGHRS and YFSETQ.

V gene TRBV7-9 combines with J gene TRBJ1-6; D gene unclear. This CDR3 region has 15 residues. The germline V and J ends were trimmed by 0 bases and 7 bases, with 10 bases remaining between them. In germline, CDR1 is SEHNR, CDR2 FQNEAQ (reference sequence). The chain's CDR3 is CASSLASQLNSPLHF. Written as DNA, the CDR3 is TGTGCCAGCAGCTTAGCTAGCCAACTAAATTCACCCCTCCACTTT.

A remark on this clone: A junction end diverges from the germline sequence, so it may reflect a read error. This chain uses TRBV5-1 with TRBJ2-5; 7 positions agree with TRBD2. Germline lookup yields CDR1 SGHRS and CDR2 YFSETQ. The CDR3 totals 15 residues. The CDR3 DNA is TGCGCCAGCAGATTGGGGGAGGGGCGACAAGAGACCCAGTACTTC. Protein: CASRLGEGRQETQYF. The variable domain in full, completed from reference TRBV5-1 and TRBJ2-5, reads KAGVTQTPRYLIKTRGQQVTLSCSPISGHRSVSWYQQTPGQGLQFLFEYFSETQRNKGNFPGRFSGRQFSNSRSEMNVSTLELGDSALYLCASRLGEGRQETQYFGPGTRLLVL.